The clone carrying this T cell receptor (beta chain) was seen a handful of times. Its target is not known. TCRdb independently ran MiXCR on the multiplex PCR reads; one entry per CDR3 protein. This table has about 180,000 distinct CDR3 sequences, around a third appearing once. This sample is part of a study of breast tumors, draining lymph nodes, adjacent tissues. General study results and limits: Findings are consistent with lymph node origin and intratumoral expansion of most tumor T cells. Tumor repertoires ranked between lymph nodes and nontumor tissue in diversity, with V and J gene preferences. That most tumor T cells come from lymph nodes remained unproven. Luminal-like breast cancer showed significantly higher tumor–nontumor repertoire similarity than basal-like.

The lymph nodes were axillary draining lymph nodes from breast cancer patients. The TCR sequence derives from a female donor with breast cancer. Some clones in this sample may be carry-over from other donors' samples. What was sequenced was axillary lymph node tissue.

CDR3 bases: TGTGCCAGCAGCCATGGGTACAGCCTAAGTGAAGCTTTCTTT. This sequence encodes CASSHGYSLSEAFF. This chain connects TRBV6-6 to TRBJ1-1; D gene unclear. Germline V lookup: CDR1 MNHNY, CDR2 SVGAGI (reference sequence). This CDR3 has 14 amino acids. The germline V and J ends were trimmed by 6 bases and 7 bases, with 18 bases remaining between them.